This T cell receptor beta chain comes out of a study of neoadjuvant nivolumab and ipilimumab in lung cancer. At the level of the study: The combination arm added day-1 ipilimumab 1 mg/kg to nivolumab 3 mg/kg on days 1, 15, 29.

Germline CDR1 reads SGHAT; CDR2 reads FQNNGV. The CDR3 runs to 16 residues. V lost 5 bases, J lost 6 bases, and 12 bases stayed unmatched. Profiled with immunoSEQ multiplex PCR; TCRdb holds only in-frame clones, not every one. The sample shows 15,000 to 20,000 clones, approximately 79% of them seen only once. J is TRBJ1-2 and V is TRBV11-2; 10 bases are shared with TRBD1. This receptor was taken from an adult with non-small cell lung cancer. Sequenced here: tumor tissue, sampled after neoadjuvant nivolumab, alone or with ipilimumab, at or shortly before surgery. CDR3 in amino acids: CASSPSGDRGLHGYTF. For the CDR3, the DNA is TGTGCCAGCAGCCCATCTGGGGACAGGGGTCTTCATGGCTACACCTTC.